The T cell receptor (beta chain) described here comes from a study of radiotherapy plus CTLA-4 blockade in lung cancer. Study background: Objective responses occurred in 15% to 20% of patients; around 30% had disease control.

Method: immunoSEQ multiplex PCR; TCRdb's copy keeps in-frame clones and lacks some. The sample has about 46,000 clones; 70% to 80% are singletons. Focal radiation plus CTLA-4 blockade with ipilimumab was given to patients with chemo-refractory metastatic non-small-cell lung cancer. This clone has more than one count but fewer than ten. Antigen specificity is unknown. The same CDR3 also results from other DNA sequences found in this sample. Study-level findings and limits: Reported findings show early blood T cell clone dynamics, with interferon-beta, best predicted response. Blood-borne expansion of tumor-derived TCR clones followed radiotherapy plus ipilimumab.

CDR3 length: 17 amino acids. Germline lookup yields CDR1 ENHRY and CDR2 SYGVKD. Trimming took off 0 bases at V and 0 bases at J, with 9 bases between the two ends. The sequencing here drew on peripheral blood, taken from a patient treated with radiotherapy plus ipilimumab. This receptor was taken from a human donor with non-small cell lung cancer who had a complete response to radiotherapy plus ipilimumab. The chain is built from TRBV10-3 and TRBJ2-6; TRBD1 might be the D (5 bases). This chain's CDR3 is CAISESRGGSGANVLTF. Here the CDR3 DNA reads TGTGCCATCAGTGAGTCAAGGGGTGGCTCTGGGGCCAACGTCCTGACTTTC.